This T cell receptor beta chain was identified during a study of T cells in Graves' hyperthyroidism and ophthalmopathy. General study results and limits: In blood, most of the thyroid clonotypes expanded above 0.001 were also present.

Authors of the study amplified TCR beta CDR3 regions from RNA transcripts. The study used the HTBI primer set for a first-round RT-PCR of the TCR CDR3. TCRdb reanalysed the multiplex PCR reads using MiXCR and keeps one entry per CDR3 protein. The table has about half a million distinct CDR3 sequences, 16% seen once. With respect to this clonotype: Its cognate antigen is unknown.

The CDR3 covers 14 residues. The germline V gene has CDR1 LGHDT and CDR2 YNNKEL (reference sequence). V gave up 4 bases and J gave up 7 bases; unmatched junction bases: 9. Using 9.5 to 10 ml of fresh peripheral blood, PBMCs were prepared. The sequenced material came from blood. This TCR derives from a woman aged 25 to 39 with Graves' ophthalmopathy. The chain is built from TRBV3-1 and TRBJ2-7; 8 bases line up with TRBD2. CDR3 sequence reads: CASSPERERREQYF. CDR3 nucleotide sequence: TGTGCCAGCAGCCCGGAGCGGGAGAGGCGGGAGCAGTACTTC.